These 11 T cell receptor beta chains share one sample of origin, sequenced in a study of breast tumors, draining lymph nodes, adjacent tissues. MiXCR, applied by TCRdb to the multiplex PCR reads, yields one record per CDR3 protein. The top ten hold over 0.95% of the sample, which has about 270,000 distinct CDR3 sequences, 30% seen once. Breast cancer patients provided tissue from their axillary draining lymph nodes. The sequenced sample consisted of axillary lymph node tissue. The source of these receptors is a female donor with breast cancer. Some clones in this sample may be carry-over from other donors' samples.

The V call is TRBV6-2 or TRBV6-3, the J call TRBJ1-6; D call uncertain. Germline V gene sequence: CDR1 MNHEY, CDR2 SVGEGT. Deletions cut 5 bases from V and 7 bases from J, with 12 bases between. The CDR3 covers 14 residues. The CDR3 DNA is TGTGCCAGCAGTGACGACGGTTACAATTCACCCCTCCACTTT. As protein: CASSDDGYNSPLHF.

This clonotype has a count of ten or more. The chain carries TRBV5-6 and TRBJ2-3; no reliable D call. Between the trimmed V and J ends, which lost 1 base and 1 base, there was a span of 4 bases. The CDR3 is 13 residues long. Germline V gives CDR1 SGHDT, CDR2 YYEEEE. The chain's CDR3 is CASSLFGTDTQYF. The CDR3 DNA reads TGTGCCAGCAGCTTGTTTGGCACAGATACGCAGTATTTT.

A word on this clonotype: A much larger clone sits a single nucleotide away, making a read error possible. The chain carries TRBV12-3 or TRBV12-4 and TRBJ2-1; D possibly uses TRBD1 or TRBD2 (6 bases each). The CDR3 has 15 residues. Trimming stripped 3 bases from V and 2 bases from J, with 11 bases between. CDR3 loop: CASSFVGGPYNEQFF. Written as DNA, the CDR3 is TGTGCCAGCAGTTTCGTGGGGGGCCCCTACAATGAGCAGTTCTTC.

This clonotype came up once. This may stem from a read error, because a much larger clone lies one nucleotide away. V gene TRBV10-2 combines with J gene TRBJ2-1, with D perhaps being TRBD1 or TRBD2 (5 bases each). Germline values: CDR1 WSHSY, CDR2 SAAADI. The CDR3 is 18 amino acids. The CDR3 DNA reads as TGTGCCAGCAGTTACGCAACCCAAAACAGCGGTGGGGCTTACGAGCAGTTCTTC. It encodes CASSYATQNSGGAYEQFF.

This clonotype was found many times. This chain connects TRBV29-1 to TRBJ2-7; D unresolved. V lost 3 bases and J lost 0, with 9 bases in between. This CDR3 region has 13 residues. Germline lookup yields CDR1 SQVTM and CDR2 ANQGSEA. The CDR3 loop is CSVEGLGSYEQYF. In DNA, the CDR3 is TGCAGCGTTGAGGGCCTAGGCTCCTACGAGCAGTACTTC.

Regarding this clonotype: This may come from a read error, since a much larger clone is one base off. The rearrangement links TRBV11-2 to TRBJ2-7; 7 positions match TRBD2. CDR3 length: 14 amino acids. J lost 6 bases, V lost 5 bases, and 10 bases had no gene match. Germline-derived CDR1 and CDR2 are SGHAT and FQNNGV. The CDR3 DNA reads TGTGCCAGCAGCGTGGGGAGGGTGGCCGGCGAGCAGTACTTC. Its protein product is CASSVGRVAGEQYF.

Only a few counts were recorded for this clonotype. It may be a read error: a sequence one base away is much more abundant. The gene calls are TRBV20-1 and TRBJ2-7; D may be TRBD1 (7 bases). Per germline, CDR1 DFQATT and CDR2 SNEGSKA (reference sequence). The CDR3 covers 11 residues. V was pared by 7 bases and J by 6 bases, with 13 bases between. The CDR3 loop is CSGQGGSEQYF. CDR3 bases: TGCAGTGGACAGGGAGGTTCCGAGCAGTACTTC.

This clonotype was counted ten times or more. The chain joins TRBV12-3 or TRBV12-4 to TRBJ2-7, with 11 bases identical to TRBD1. J lost 6 bases, V lost 3 bases, and 4 bases had no gene match. The CDR3 is 14 amino acids. In DNA form, the CDR3 reads TGTGCCAGCAGTTTGCGGACAGGGGGCTCCGAGCAGTACTTC. Encoded protein: CASSLRTGGSEQYF.

This clonotype appeared many times. The chain is built from TRBV7-6 and TRBJ2-3; D gene ambiguous. The CDR3 contains 15 residues. V was clipped by 5 bases and J by 4 bases, with 16 bases between them. CDR1 and CDR2 (germline): SGHVS, FNYEAQ. DNA of the CDR3: TGTGCCAGCAGCAATAGTGCAGATGTTGCAGATACGCAGTATTTT. It codes for CASSNSADVADTQYF.

To note about this clonotype: A much larger clone differs from this one at a single base, so this may be a read error. This rearrangement joins TRBV6-1 to TRBJ1-5, with D tentatively TRBD1 (6 bases). Germline CDR1 MNHNS, CDR2 SASEGT. This CDR3 contains 16 residues. V lost 5 bases and J 1 base, leaving 15 bases between the germline ends. In nucleotides, the CDR3 is TGTGCCAGCAGTCAGAGCAGGGGATTGAGCAATCAGCCCCAGCATTTT. Amino acid sequence: CASSQSRGLSNQPQHF.

About this clonotype: The conserved phenylalanine or tryptophan normally closing the CDR3 is absent here, so this likely arose from a read error. It is unclear where the CDR3 begins or ends on the DNA, so no DNA is shown, and the CDR3 is as TCRdb lists it. The chain links TRBV19 to TRBJ1-6. Germline CDR1 reads LNHDA; CDR2 reads SQIVND (reference sequence). The CDR3 is made up of 9 amino acids, end residues included. The CDR3 protein is CASSIEPSG.